The clone carrying this T cell receptor (beta chain) was seen many times. Researchers took RNA transcripts and amplified the TCR beta CDR3 regions from them. The HTBI primer set served for first-round RT-PCR of the TCR CDR3. TCRdb fed the multiplex PCR reads into MiXCR, producing one record per CDR3 protein. This sample has fewer than 300,000 distinct CDR3 sequences, with about 25% found just once. The CDR3 consists of 18 residues. V dropped 0 bases and J dropped 3; count of bases not matched to a gene: 11. Germline values: CDR1 PRHDT, CDR2 FYEKMQ (reference sequence). The data stem from a study of T cells in Graves' hyperthyroidism and ophthalmopathy.

This chain connects TRBV13 to TRBJ1-3, with TRBD1 matching 7 bases. This clonotype originated in a middle-aged man with Graves' hyperthyroidism that later progressed to Graves' ophthalmopathy. Sequenced material: blood. The CDR3 DNA reads TGTGCCAGCAGCTTAGGGGGGACAGCTCGACTCATTGGAAACACCATATATTTT. Its protein product is CASSLGGTARLIGNTIYF.